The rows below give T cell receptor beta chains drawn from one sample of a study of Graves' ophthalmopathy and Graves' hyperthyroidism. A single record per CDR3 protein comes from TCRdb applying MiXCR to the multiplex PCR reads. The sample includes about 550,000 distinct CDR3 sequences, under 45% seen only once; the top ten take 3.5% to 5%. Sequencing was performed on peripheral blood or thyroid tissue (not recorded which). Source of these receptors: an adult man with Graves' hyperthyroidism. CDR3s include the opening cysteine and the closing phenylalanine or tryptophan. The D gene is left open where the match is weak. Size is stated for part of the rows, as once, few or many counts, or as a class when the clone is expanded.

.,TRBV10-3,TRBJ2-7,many,CAISEVRGHYEQYF,TGTGCCATCAGTGAAGTCCGGGGGCACTACGAGCAGTACTTC
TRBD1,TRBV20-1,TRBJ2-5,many,CSANAGTEQETQYF,TGCAGTGCTAATGCCGGGACAGAGCAAGAGACCCAGTACTTC
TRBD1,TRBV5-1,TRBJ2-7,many,CASSLAFSRRQGTYEQYF,TGCGCCAGCAGCTTGGCATTCTCCCGCCGACAGGGAACCTACGAGCAGTACTTC
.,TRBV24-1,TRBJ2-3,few,CATSGASDDYSTDTQYF,TGTGCCACCAGTGGGGCTAGCGACGACTATAGCACAGATACGCAGTATTTT
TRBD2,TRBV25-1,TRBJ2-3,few,CASSVGLAGARDTQYF,TGTGCCAGCAGTGTGGGACTAGCGGGGGCAAGGGATACGCAGTATTTT
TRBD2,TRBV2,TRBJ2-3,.,CASSGSSSGSNTQYF,TGTGCCAGCAGTGGGTCGTCCAGCGGGAGTAATACGCAGTATTTT
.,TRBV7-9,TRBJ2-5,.,CASSQGKGRGWETQYF,TGTGCCAGCAGCCAAGGAAAGGGAAGGGGTTGGGAGACCCAGTACTTC
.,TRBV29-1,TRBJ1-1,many,CSVEDPFTEAFF,TGCAGCGTTGAGGATCCTTTCACTGAAGCTTTCTTT
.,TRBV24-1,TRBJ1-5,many,CATSPPGSGQPQHF,TGTGCCACCAGCCCTCCTGGTTCTGGTCAGCCCCAGCATTTT
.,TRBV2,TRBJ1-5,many,CASSERGYQPQHF,TGTGCCAGCAGTGAACGGGGTTACCAGCCCCAGCATTTT
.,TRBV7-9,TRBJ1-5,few,CASSSTFNWDTKTGQPQHF,TGTGCCAGCAGTTCGACCTTTAATTGGGACACGAAGACAGGTCAGCCCCAGCATTTT
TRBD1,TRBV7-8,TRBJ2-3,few,CASSSGTGGDTQYF,TGTGCCAGCAGCTCGGGGACAGGAGGAGATACGCAGTATTTT
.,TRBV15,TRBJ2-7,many,CATSRGINYEQYF,TGTGCCACCAGCAGAGGCATAAACTACGAGCAGTACTTC
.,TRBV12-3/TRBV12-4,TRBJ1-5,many,CASRITADSNQPQHF,TGTGCCAGCAGAATTACAGCGGATAGCAATCAGCCCCAGCATTTT
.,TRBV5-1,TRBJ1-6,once,CASSLSGVSPLHF,TGCGCCAGCAGCTTGTCAGGGGTTTCACCCCTCCACTTT
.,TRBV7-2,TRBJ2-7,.,CASGLRDNSYEQYF,TGTGCCAGCGGCCTCCGGGACAACTCCTACGAGCAGTACTTC
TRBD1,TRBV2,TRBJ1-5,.,CASSYDRDSDQPQHF,TGTGCCAGCAGTTACGACAGGGATAGCGATCAGCCCCAGCATTTT
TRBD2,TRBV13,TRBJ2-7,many,CASSRGSGGAPYEQYF,TGTGCCAGCAGCCGAGGTAGCGGGGGGGCCCCCTACGAGCAGTACTTC
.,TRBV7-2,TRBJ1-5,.,CASSLGGTFNNQPQHF,TGTGCCAGCAGCTTAGGTGGGACTTTCAATAATCAGCCCCAGCATTTT
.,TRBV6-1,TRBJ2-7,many,CASSVAVYYEQYF,TGTGCCAGCAGTGTTGCGGTGTACTACGAGCAGTACTTC
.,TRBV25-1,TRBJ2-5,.,CASSESRSEETQYF,TGTGCCAGCAGTGAATCCCGGAGCGAAGAGACCCAGTACTTC
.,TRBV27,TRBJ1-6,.,CASSLQAGSPLHF,TGTGCCAGCAGTTTACAGGCGGGCTCACCCCTCCACTTT
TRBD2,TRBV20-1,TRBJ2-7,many,CSAPGTSGGREQYF,TGCAGTGCCCCGGGGACTAGCGGGGGCCGCGAGCAGTACTTC
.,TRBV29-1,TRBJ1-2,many,CSVSAQGMRGGYTF,TGCAGCGTCTCAGCCCAGGGTATGAGGGGCGGCTACACCTTC
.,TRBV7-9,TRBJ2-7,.,CASSPGPVGAQYF,TGTGCCAGCAGCCCCGGACCGGTCGGGGCCCAGTACTTC
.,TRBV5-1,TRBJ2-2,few,CASSGRGRTNTGELFF,TGCGCCAGCAGTGGGAGGGGGCGCACGAACACCGGGGAGCTGTTTTTT
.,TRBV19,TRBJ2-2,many,CASSIRQGNTGELFF,TGTGCCAGTAGTATACGGCAGGGCAACACCGGGGAGCTGTTTTTT
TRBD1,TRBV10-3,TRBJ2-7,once,CAIAGTGGDEQYF,TGTGCCATCGCCGGGACAGGGGGCGACGAGCAGTACTTC
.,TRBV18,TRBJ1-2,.,CASSPSRGQSYGYTF,TGTGCCAGCTCACCATCCAGGGGTCAGAGCTATGGCTACACCTTC
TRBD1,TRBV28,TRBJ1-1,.,CASRMVGQGSFTEAFF,TGTGCCAGCAGAATGGTGGGACAGGGAAGTTTCACTGAAGCTTTCTTT
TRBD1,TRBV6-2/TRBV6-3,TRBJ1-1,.,CASSYSRTGGSAFF,TGTGCCAGCAGTTACTCGAGGACAGGGGGATCGGCTTTCTTT
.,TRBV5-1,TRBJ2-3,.,CASSFAGSGTDTQYF,TGCGCCAGCAGCTTTGCGGGTAGCGGCACAGATACGCAGTATTTT
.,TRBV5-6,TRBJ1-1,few,CASSLGGFGMNTEAFF,TGTGCCAGCAGCTTGGGGGGGTTCGGGATGAACACTGAAGCTTTCTTT
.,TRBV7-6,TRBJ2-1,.,CASSPGTETYNEQFF,TGTGCCAGCAGCCCCGGGACGGAAACCTACAATGAGCAGTTCTTC
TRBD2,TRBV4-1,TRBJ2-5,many,CASSQDPGLEETQYF,TGCGCCAGCAGCCAAGATCCAGGACTAGAAGAGACCCAGTACTTC
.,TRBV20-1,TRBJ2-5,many,CSTPGETQYF,TGTAGCACACCGGGGGAGACCCAGTACTTC
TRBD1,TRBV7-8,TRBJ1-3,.,CASSRNPSGGGGNTIYF,TGCGCCAGCAGCAGAAACCCCTCAGGGGGAGGTGGAAACACCATATATTTT
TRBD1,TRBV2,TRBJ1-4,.,CASSDPGQGRGEKLFF,TGTGCCAGCAGTGATCCGGGACAGGGACGGGGTGAAAAACTGTTTTTT
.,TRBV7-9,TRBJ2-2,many,CASSVRLTNTGELFF,TGTGCCAGCAGCGTTAGACTGACGAACACCGGGGAGCTGTTTTTT
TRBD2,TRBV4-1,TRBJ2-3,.,CASSQGTSGARGTQYF,TGCGCCAGCAGCCAGGGGACTAGCGGGGCGCGGGGTACGCAGTATTTT
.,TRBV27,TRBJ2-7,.,CASSRKQYF,TGTGCCAGCAGTCGGAAGCAGTACTTC
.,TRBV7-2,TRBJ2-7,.,CASSLASEYEQYF,TGTGCCAGCAGCTTAGCGTCGGAGTACGAGCAGTACTTC
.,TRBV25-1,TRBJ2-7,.,CASSEFGTRQYF,TGTGCCAGCAGTGAATTTGGGACCCGACAGTACTTC
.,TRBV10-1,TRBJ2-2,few,CASSDGRAGELFF,TGCGCCAGCAGTGATGGGCGCGCCGGGGAGCTGTTTTTT
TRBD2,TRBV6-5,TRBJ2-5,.,CASSSAGDLVQETQYF,TGTGCCAGCAGTTCAGCGGGAGACCTAGTCCAAGAGACCCAGTACTTC
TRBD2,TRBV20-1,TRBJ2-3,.,CSARLAEHTDTQYF,TGCAGTGCCAGACTAGCGGAACACACAGATACGCAGTATTTT
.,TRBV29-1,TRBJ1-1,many,CSVDQGEAFF,TGCAGCGTTGACCAGGGTGAAGCTTTCTTT
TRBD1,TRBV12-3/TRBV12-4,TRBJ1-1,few,CASSHSRQGGNTEAFF,TGTGCCAGCAGTCACTCTCGACAGGGTGGGAACACTGAAGCTTTCTTT
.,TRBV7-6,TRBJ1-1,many,CASGGVGSNTEAFF,TGTGCCAGCGGGGGTGTAGGATCGAACACTGAAGCTTTCTTT
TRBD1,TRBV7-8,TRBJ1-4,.,CASSTSRTGEEEKLFF,TGTGCCAGCAGCACCTCACGTACAGGGGAGGAAGAAAAACTGTTTTTT
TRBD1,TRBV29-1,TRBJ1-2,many,CSEATGANGYTF,TGCAGCGAGGCAACAGGGGCCAATGGCTACACCTTC
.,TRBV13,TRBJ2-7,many,CASSLGEYEQYF,TGTGCCAGCAGCTTAGGGGAGTACGAGCAGTACTTC
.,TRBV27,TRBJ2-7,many,CASSFWGNEQYF,TGTGCCAGCAGTTTTTGGGGTAACGAGCAGTACTTC
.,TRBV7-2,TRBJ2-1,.,CASSLDRGADEQFF,TGTGCCAGCAGCTTAGATCGCGGGGCAGATGAGCAGTTCTTC
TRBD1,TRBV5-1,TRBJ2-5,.,CASSRRTGKETQYF,TGCGCCAGCAGCCGAAGGACAGGGAAAGAGACCCAGTACTTC